This TCR beta chain came from a study of OX40 agonist ivuxolimab in advanced cancers. In the study overall: Every 2 weeks, ivuxolimab was infused into the patients intravenously at between 0.01 and 10 mg/kg. Melanoma, hepatocellular carcinoma, head and neck or renal cell cancer occurred in dose-escalation patients. Study results and limitations: Partial responders at 0.1-3.0 mg/kg had among the lowest clonal expansion.

With respect to this clone: Its specificity is not known.

Germline-derived CDR1 and CDR2 are SGHNT and YENEEA. This CDR3 contains 16 residues. V gave up 5 bases and J gave up 2 bases, with 15 bases separating them. Only in-frame clones appear in the TCRdb table, and some are missing; sequencing was by immunoSEQ multiplex PCR. Among some 98,000 clones listed, roughly 80% were seen once. The input for sequencing was CD4+ or CD8+ T cells sorted from blood, taken in a trial of the OX40 agonist ivuxolimab. V and J are TRBV11-3 and TRBJ1-4; TRBD1 is a possible D gene (6 bases). This receptor was taken from an adult with an advanced solid tumor such as melanoma, head and neck, liver or kidney cancer. CDR3 coding DNA: TGTGCCAGCAGCCTGGGGCCGGGACATACTAATGAAAAACTGTTTTTT. Amino acid sequence: CASSLGPGHTNEKLFF.